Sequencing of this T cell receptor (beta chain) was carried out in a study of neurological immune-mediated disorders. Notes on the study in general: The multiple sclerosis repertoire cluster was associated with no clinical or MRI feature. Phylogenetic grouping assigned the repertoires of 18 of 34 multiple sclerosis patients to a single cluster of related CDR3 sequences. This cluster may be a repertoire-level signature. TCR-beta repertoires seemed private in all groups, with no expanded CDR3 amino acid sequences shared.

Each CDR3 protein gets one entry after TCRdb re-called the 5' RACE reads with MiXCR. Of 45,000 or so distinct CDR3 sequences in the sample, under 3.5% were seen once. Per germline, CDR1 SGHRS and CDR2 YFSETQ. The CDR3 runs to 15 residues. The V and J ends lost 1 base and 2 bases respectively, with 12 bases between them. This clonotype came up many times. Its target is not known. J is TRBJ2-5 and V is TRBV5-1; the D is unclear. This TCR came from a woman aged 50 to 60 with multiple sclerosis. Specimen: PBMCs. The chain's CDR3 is CASSLITDQQETQYF. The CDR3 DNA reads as TGCGCCAGCAGCTTGATCACAGACCAACAAGAGACCCAGTACTTC.